This is a list of T cell receptor beta chains from one sample in a study of T cells in Graves' hyperthyroidism and ophthalmopathy. One entry per CDR3 protein, called by TCRdb with MiXCR from the multiplex PCR reads. The sample holds hundreds of thousands of distinct CDR3 sequences, approximately 15% seen once. The sample taken for sequencing was blood. The receptors here all came from a young woman with Graves' hyperthyroidism. CDR3s include the opening cysteine and the closing phenylalanine or tryptophan. A D gene is named only where the DNA matches it firmly. Clone size appears in some rows only: once, few, many, or a class for an expanded clone.

V gene: TRBV5-1
J gene: TRBJ2-7
D gene: -
clone size: many
CDR3 protein: CASSLGQRSYEQYF

V gene: TRBV20-1
J gene: TRBJ2-1
D gene: -
clone size: few
CDR3 protein: CSASGTYNEQFF

V gene: TRBV2
J gene: TRBJ1-2
D gene: -
clone size: many
CDR3 protein: CASKGLGEVDGYTF

V gene: TRBV11-2
J gene: TRBJ1-6
D gene: -
clone size: few
CDR3 protein: CASSLGPGPNSPLHF

V gene: TRBV10-1
J gene: TRBJ2-7
D gene: TRBD2
clone size: many
CDR3 protein: CASSESNAGVDEQYF

V gene: TRBV7-2
J gene: TRBJ1-2
D gene: -
clone size: few
CDR3 protein: CASSFLRGDGYTF

V gene: TRBV20-1
J gene: TRBJ1-1
D gene: -
clone size: -
CDR3 protein: CSAGGGGDTEAFF

V gene: TRBV3-1
J gene: TRBJ2-1
D gene: TRBD2
clone size: -
CDR3 protein: CASSRTSGRVVLGNEQFF

V gene: TRBV28
J gene: TRBJ1-1
D gene: -
clone size: many
CDR3 protein: CASSPLPREAFF

V gene: TRBV5-1
J gene: TRBJ2-1
D gene: -
clone size: few
CDR3 protein: CASSENGNEQFF

V gene: TRBV28
J gene: TRBJ2-4
D gene: -
clone size: many
CDR3 protein: CATGFRDPRVIQYF

V gene: TRBV19
J gene: TRBJ2-6
D gene: TRBD1
clone size: few
CDR3 protein: CATRSGGAGANVLTF

V gene: TRBV20-1
J gene: TRBJ1-2
D gene: -
clone size: few
CDR3 protein: CSASRAGTDGYTF

V gene: TRBV12-3/TRBV12-4
J gene: TRBJ2-7
D gene: -
clone size: many
CDR3 protein: CASSEPTDEQYF

V gene: TRBV5-5
J gene: TRBJ1-6
D gene: -
clone size: few
CDR3 protein: CASSLQGSYNSPLHF

V gene: TRBV15
J gene: TRBJ1-1
D gene: -
clone size: many
CDR3 protein: CATSRVRSLVNTEAFF

V gene: TRBV20-1
J gene: TRBJ1-5
D gene: -
clone size: -
CDR3 protein: CSAREGAPSNQPQHF

V gene: TRBV5-8
J gene: TRBJ1-2
D gene: TRBD1
clone size: -
CDR3 protein: CASSLRQGVGYGYTF

V gene: TRBV28
J gene: TRBJ1-2
D gene: -
clone size: few
CDR3 protein: CASSLLAGSYGYTF

V gene: TRBV20-1
J gene: TRBJ2-2
D gene: TRBD1
clone size: few
CDR3 protein: CSAQDRGRTGELFF

V gene: TRBV7-2
J gene: TRBJ2-7
D gene: -
clone size: many
CDR3 protein: CASSFGPRSYEQYF

V gene: TRBV3-1
J gene: TRBJ2-3
D gene: -
clone size: many
CDR3 protein: CASSQDGEIRTDTQYF

V gene: TRBV11-2
J gene: TRBJ2-1
D gene: TRBD2
clone size: many
CDR3 protein: CASSLDSTSGRDEQFF

V gene: TRBV28
J gene: TRBJ1-5
D gene: TRBD1
clone size: few
CDR3 protein: CASSPALGQVYQPQHF

V gene: TRBV9
J gene: TRBJ1-1
D gene: -
clone size: -
CDR3 protein: CASSVVPRGQGSTEAFF

V gene: TRBV7-3
J gene: TRBJ2-1
D gene: -
clone size: -
CDR3 protein: CASSPLWSSYNEQFF

V gene: TRBV27
J gene: TRBJ1-5
D gene: -
clone size: -
CDR3 protein: CASSNVEGTPQHF

V gene: TRBV7-6
J gene: TRBJ1-1
D gene: -
clone size: -
CDR3 protein: CASSLTRNTEAFF

V gene: TRBV6-1
J gene: TRBJ2-1
D gene: TRBD2
clone size: many
CDR3 protein: CASRPRGGNEQFF

V gene: TRBV20-1
J gene: TRBJ2-3
D gene: TRBD2
clone size: -
CDR3 protein: CSARTSALPGGTQYF

V gene: TRBV29-1
J gene: TRBJ2-1
D gene: TRBD2
clone size: -
CDR3 protein: CSVEGTWASGNQPQPYNEQFF

V gene: TRBV20-1
J gene: TRBJ1-4
D gene: TRBD1
clone size: many
CDR3 protein: CSARNLGQGREKLFF

V gene: TRBV7-2
J gene: TRBJ2-7
D gene: TRBD2
clone size: many
CDR3 protein: CASSLGLGGRGTSYEQYF

V gene: TRBV20-1
J gene: TRBJ1-2
D gene: -
clone size: many
CDR3 protein: CSAPTGEGGYTF

V gene: TRBV6-2/TRBV6-3
J gene: TRBJ2-1
D gene: TRBD2
clone size: -
CDR3 protein: CASTTRLASSYNEQFF

V gene: TRBV18
J gene: TRBJ2-3
D gene: -
clone size: many
CDR3 protein: CASSPLPSTDTQYF

V gene: TRBV6-1
J gene: TRBJ1-2
D gene: TRBD1
clone size: -
CDR3 protein: CASRFFGTGINYGYTF

V gene: TRBV6-1
J gene: TRBJ2-5
D gene: -
clone size: -
CDR3 protein: CASRQSFEGQETQYF

V gene: TRBV4-1
J gene: TRBJ2-7
D gene: TRBD2
clone size: once
CDR3 protein: CASSQDRGGGLYEQYF

V gene: TRBV5-8
J gene: TRBJ1-1
D gene: TRBD1
clone size: -
CDR3 protein: CATRQGVGQAFF

V gene: TRBV20-1
J gene: TRBJ2-2
D gene: -
clone size: many
CDR3 protein: CSAREGAGELFF

V gene: TRBV5-6
J gene: TRBJ2-2
D gene: TRBD1
clone size: -
CDR3 protein: CALGFGTAHTGELFF

V gene: TRBV12-3/TRBV12-4
J gene: TRBJ1-3
D gene: -
clone size: many
CDR3 protein: CASSLEVGQGSGNTIYF

V gene: TRBV9
J gene: TRBJ2-5
D gene: -
clone size: -
CDR3 protein: CASSVEGHGQETQYF

V gene: TRBV12-3/TRBV12-4
J gene: TRBJ1-4
D gene: -
clone size: many
CDR3 protein: CASSKSGLNEKLFF

V gene: TRBV4-1
J gene: TRBJ1-5
D gene: -
clone size: few
CDR3 protein: CASSQGLGSWGKRQPQHF

V gene: TRBV5-6
J gene: TRBJ2-5
D gene: -
clone size: few
CDR3 protein: CASSLDQGLQETQYF

V gene: TRBV11-2
J gene: TRBJ2-7
D gene: -
clone size: many
CDR3 protein: CASSGGPHEQYF

V gene: TRBV4-3
J gene: TRBJ1-2
D gene: -
clone size: -
CDR3 protein: CASSQDDRTNYGYTF

V gene: TRBV7-2
J gene: TRBJ1-1
D gene: TRBD1
clone size: few
CDR3 protein: CASSLDRGLGNTEAFF

V gene: TRBV6-1
J gene: TRBJ2-7
D gene: TRBD2
clone size: -
CDR3 protein: CASSRGGGTYEQYF

V gene: TRBV4-2
J gene: TRBJ2-7
D gene: TRBD2
clone size: few
CDR3 protein: CASSPRRLAGVEEQYF

V gene: TRBV7-2
J gene: TRBJ1-1
D gene: TRBD1
clone size: many
CDR3 protein: CASSNQGARTEAFF

V gene: TRBV10-2
J gene: TRBJ2-5
D gene: TRBD2
clone size: few
CDR3 protein: CASTSVAGEGPETQYF

V gene: TRBV9
J gene: TRBJ2-2
D gene: -
clone size: -
CDR3 protein: CASSVGTGSTGELFF

V gene: TRBV18
J gene: TRBJ2-3
D gene: TRBD1
clone size: many
CDR3 protein: CASSPDRIQYF

V gene: TRBV28
J gene: TRBJ1-3
D gene: TRBD1
clone size: many
CDR3 protein: CASIPGQGYGNTIYF

V gene: TRBV7-2
J gene: TRBJ1-2
D gene: TRBD1
clone size: many
CDR3 protein: CASSPETGANYGYTF

V gene: TRBV5-6
J gene: TRBJ1-1
D gene: TRBD1
clone size: -
CDR3 protein: CASSPIDRGRDTEAFF

V gene: TRBV5-6
J gene: TRBJ2-1
D gene: -
clone size: few
CDR3 protein: CASSPGVAGAAYNEQFF